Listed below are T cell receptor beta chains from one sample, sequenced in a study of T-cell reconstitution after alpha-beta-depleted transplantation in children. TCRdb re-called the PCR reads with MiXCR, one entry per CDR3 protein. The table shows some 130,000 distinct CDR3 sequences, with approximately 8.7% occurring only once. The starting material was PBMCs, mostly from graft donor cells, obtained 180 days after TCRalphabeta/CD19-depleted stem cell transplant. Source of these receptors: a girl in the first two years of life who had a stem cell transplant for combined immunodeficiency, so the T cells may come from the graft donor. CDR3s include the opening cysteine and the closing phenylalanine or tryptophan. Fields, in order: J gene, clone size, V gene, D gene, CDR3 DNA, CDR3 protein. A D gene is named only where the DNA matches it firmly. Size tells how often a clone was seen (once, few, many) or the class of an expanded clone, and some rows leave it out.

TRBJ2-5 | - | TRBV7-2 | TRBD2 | TGTGCCAGCAAAGCCTGGGCTAGCGGCTTCCAAGAGACCCAGTACTTC | CASKAWASGFQETQYF
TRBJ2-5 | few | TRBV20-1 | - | TGCAGTGCTAGAGGTCCGGGGTGGGAAGAGACCCAGTACTTC | CSARGPGWEETQYF
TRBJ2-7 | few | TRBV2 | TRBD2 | TGTGCCAGCAAAGGGGTGCTAGCGGGATATTACGAGCAGTACTTC | CASKGVLAGYYEQYF
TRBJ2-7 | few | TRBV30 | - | TGTGCCTGGAGTGTACAACACGAGCAGTACTTC | CAWSVQHEQYF
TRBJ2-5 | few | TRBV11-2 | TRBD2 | TGTGCCAGCAGCTTAGCCGGGGGGGTCCAAGAGACCCAGTACTTC | CASSLAGGVQETQYF
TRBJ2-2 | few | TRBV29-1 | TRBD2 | TGCAGCGTTGGGGGACTAGCGGATAACACCGGGGAGCTGTTTTTT | CSVGGLADNTGELFF
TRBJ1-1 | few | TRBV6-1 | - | TGTGCCAGCAGTAAACCAACAGGAGGTACAAACACTGAAGCTTTCTTT | CASSKPTGGTNTEAFF
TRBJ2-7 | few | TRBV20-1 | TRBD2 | TGCAGTGCTAGAGATGGGACCGGGACTAACCCCTACGAGCAGTACTTC | CSARDGTGTNPYEQYF
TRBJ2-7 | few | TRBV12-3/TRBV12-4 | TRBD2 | TGTGCCAGCAGTGTAGCGGGAGTGATAAACGAGCAGTACTTC | CASSVAGVINEQYF
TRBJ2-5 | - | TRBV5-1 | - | TGCGCCAGCAGCTTGGCCGGGGCAGGACAATGGGAGACCCAGTACTTC | CASSLAGAGQWETQYF
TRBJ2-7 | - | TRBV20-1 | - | TGCAGTGCTAGAGTGGTGGACGGAGTCTACGAGCAGTACTTC | CSARVVDGVYEQYF
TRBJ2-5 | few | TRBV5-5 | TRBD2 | TGTGCCAGCAGCCCGCTAGCGGGGGTGAACCACCAAGAGACCCAGTACTTC | CASSPLAGVNHQETQYF
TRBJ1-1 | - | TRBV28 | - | TGTGCCAGCAGTTTCGGAAGTTATGAGGGGTCGGCCACTGAAGCTTTCTTT | CASSFGSYEGSATEAFF
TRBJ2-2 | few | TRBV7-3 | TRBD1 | TGTGCCAGCAGCCCACGGACAGGGTCCACCGGGGAGCTGTTTTTT | CASSPRTGSTGELFF
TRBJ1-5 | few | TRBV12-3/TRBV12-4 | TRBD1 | TGTGCCAGCAGTGCGGACAGGTATAGCAATCAGCCCCAGCATTTT | CASSADRYSNQPQHF
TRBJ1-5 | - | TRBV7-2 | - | TGTGCCAGCAGCTTAGAGGGTTATAGCAATCAGCCCCAGCATTTT | CASSLEGYSNQPQHF
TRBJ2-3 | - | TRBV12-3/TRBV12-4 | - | TGTGCCAGCAGCGGGACATTTACCACAGATACGCAGTATTTT | CASSGTFTTDTQYF
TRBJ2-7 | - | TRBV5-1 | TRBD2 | TGCGCCAGCAGCTCCACTAGCGGGGGGAGCTCCTACGAGCAGTACTTC | CASSSTSGGSSYEQYF
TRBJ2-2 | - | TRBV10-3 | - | TGTGCCATCACTCTAGACAACCCCGCGGGGAGCACCGGGGAGCTGTTTTTT | CAITLDNPAGSTGELFF
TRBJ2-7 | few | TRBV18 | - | TGTGCCAGCTCACAGGGGGGCAAGCGTTACGAGCAGTACTTC | CASSQGGKRYEQYF
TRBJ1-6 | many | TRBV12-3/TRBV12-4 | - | TGTGCCAGCAGCCTCGGGACACCCTATAATTCACCCCTCCACTTT | CASSLGTPYNSPLHF
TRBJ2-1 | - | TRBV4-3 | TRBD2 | TGCGCCAGCAGCCAAGAGGAGGTAGCGGGGGGCTACAATGAGCAGTTCTTC | CASSQEEVAGGYNEQFF
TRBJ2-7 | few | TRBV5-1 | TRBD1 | TGCGCCAGCAGCTGGCAGGGGGCGGTAAGGGAGCAGTACTTC | CASSWQGAVREQYF
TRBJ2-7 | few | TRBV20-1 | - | TGCAGTGCTAGAGCCAGGACCTCCTACGAGCAGTACTTC | CSARARTSYEQYF
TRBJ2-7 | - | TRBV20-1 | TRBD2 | TGCAGTGCTAGAGGGGCGGGGGGAGATGCCTACGAGCAGTACTTC | CSARGAGGDAYEQYF
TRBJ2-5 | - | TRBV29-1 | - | TGCAGCGCCCTACAGAATTTCAAGGAGACCCAGTACTTC | CSALQNFKETQYF
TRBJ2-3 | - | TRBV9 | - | TGTGCCAGCAGCGACCTCAGGGGCTCGGCAGATACGCAGTATTTT | CASSDLRGSADTQYF
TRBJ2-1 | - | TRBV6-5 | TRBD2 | TGTGCCAGCAGTTACTCCGGCGGGGGTCTCTACAATGAGCAGTTCTTC | CASSYSGGGLYNEQFF
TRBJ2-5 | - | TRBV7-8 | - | TGTGCCAGCAGCTTAGGCCGCTTTGTCAGGGGCCAGACCCAGTACTTC | CASSLGRFVRGQTQYF
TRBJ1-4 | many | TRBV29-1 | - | TGCAGCGTACATTCTCAGGAGAAACTGTTTTTT | CSVHSQEKLFF
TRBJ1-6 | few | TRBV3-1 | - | TGTGCCAGCAGCCAGTACAGGGTCCTCCACTTT | CASSQYRVLHF
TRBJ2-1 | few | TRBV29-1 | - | TGCAGCGTTGACGTTAGCTCCTACAATGAGCAGTTCTTC | CSVDVSSYNEQFF
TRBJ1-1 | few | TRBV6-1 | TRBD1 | TGTGCCAGCAGCCAACGGGACAGGGCCAACACTGAAGCTTTCTTT | CASSQRDRANTEAFF
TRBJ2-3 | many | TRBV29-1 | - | TGCAGCGTGCCGGGACCTGGTACGCAGTATTTT | CSVPGPGTQYF
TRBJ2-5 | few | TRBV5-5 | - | TGTGCCAGCAGCTTGGAGGCAGCATACCAAGAGACCCAGTACTTC | CASSLEAAYQETQYF
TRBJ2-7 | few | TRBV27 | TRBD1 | TGTGCCAGGCCGGGACAGGGCCTAACCTACGAGCAGTACTTC | CARPGQGLTYEQYF
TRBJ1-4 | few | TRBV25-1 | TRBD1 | TGTGCCAGCAGTGACTCGGGACAGGGGAATGAAAAACTGTTTTTT | CASSDSGQGNEKLFF
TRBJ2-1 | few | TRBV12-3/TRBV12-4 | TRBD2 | TGTGCCAGCAGTCCCCCAAGCGGGAGCTCCTACAATGAGCAGTTCTTC | CASSPPSGSSYNEQFF
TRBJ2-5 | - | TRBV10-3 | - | TGTGCCATCAGTAAGGGGCAGGGGGGACACCAAGAGACCCAGTACTTC | CAISKGQGGHQETQYF
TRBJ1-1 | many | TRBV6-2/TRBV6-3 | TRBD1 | TGTGCCAGCAGCCGTACAAGGACAGGAATGAACACTGAAGCTTTCTTT | CASSRTRTGMNTEAFF
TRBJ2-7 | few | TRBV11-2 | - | TGTGCCAGCAGCCCACAGCCCCATAGCTCCTACGAGCAGTACTTC | CASSPQPHSSYEQYF
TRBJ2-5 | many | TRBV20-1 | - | TGCAGTGCTAGATCACAGGGCTCCGAGACCCAGTACTTC | CSARSQGSETQYF
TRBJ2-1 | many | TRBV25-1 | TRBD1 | TGTGCCAGCTCTCCGGGACAGGGTATAGATGAGCAGTTCTTC | CASSPGQGIDEQFF
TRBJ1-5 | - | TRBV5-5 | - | TGTGCCAGCAGCTTGGCAAGGGGCAGCTCTTATAGCAATCAGCCCCAGCATTTT | CASSLARGSSYSNQPQHF